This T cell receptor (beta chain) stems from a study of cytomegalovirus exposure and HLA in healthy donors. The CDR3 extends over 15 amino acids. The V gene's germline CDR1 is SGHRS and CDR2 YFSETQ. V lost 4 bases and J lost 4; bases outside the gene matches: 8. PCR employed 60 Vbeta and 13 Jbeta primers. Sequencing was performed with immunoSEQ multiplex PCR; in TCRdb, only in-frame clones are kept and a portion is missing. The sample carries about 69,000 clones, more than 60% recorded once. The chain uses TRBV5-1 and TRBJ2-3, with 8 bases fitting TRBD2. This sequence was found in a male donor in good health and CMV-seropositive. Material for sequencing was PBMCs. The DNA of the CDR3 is TGCGCCAGCAGCCCTCGGACTAGCTCGGCAGATACGCAGTATTTT. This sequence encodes CASSPRTSSADTQYF.